The 9 T cell receptor beta chains reported below all come from one sample, sequenced in a study of shared clonotypes between healthy human individuals. TCRdb's copy holds only in-frame clones and misses some; the assay was immunoSEQ multiplex PCR. The sample yields 2,100,000 or so clones, approximately 96% seen once. The sample was naive CD4+ T cells sorted from blood. Subset noted: CD45RA+ positively selected. These TCRs come from a man aged 18 to 29 in good health.

This sequence joins TRBV2 and TRBJ1-1; possible D gene TRBD1, 5 bases. Germline V gene data show CDR1 as SNHLY and CDR2 as FYNNEI. V lost 1 base, J lost 1 base, and 7 bases lay in between. The CDR3 has 14 amino acids. The CDR3 loop is CASSEGGANTEAFF. The CDR3 bases are TGTGCCAGCAGTGAAGGGGGCGCGAACACTGAAGCTTTCTTT.

This chain joins TRBV5-4 and TRBJ1-6; TRBD1 aligns across 8 bases. Losses at the gene ends were 4 bases for V and 4 bases for J; bases not matched to a gene: 10. The CDR3 covers 17 residues. Per the germline V gene, CDR1 is SGHNT and CDR2 is YYREEE (reference sequence). This CDR3 reads CASSGQGGNSYNSPLHF. DNA for the CDR3: TGTGCCAGCAGCGGACAGGGAGGAAACTCTTATAATTCACCCCTCCACTTT.

This chain connects TRBV25-1 to TRBJ2-3; tentatively, D is TRBD1 (5 bases). Germline V gene sequence: CDR1 MGHDK, CDR2 SYGVNS. Trimming left V 8 bases short and J 3 bases short, with 18 bases between. This CDR3 has 15 residues. CDR3 nucleotides: TGTGCCAGCTCCCCGTCAGGGATCGGGACAGATACGCAGTATTTT. Amino acid sequence: CASSPSGIGTDTQYF.

A word on this clone: This same CDR3 is encoded by further DNA sequences in the sample. The chain carries TRBV6-5 and TRBJ2-7; D perhaps matches TRBD1 (6 bases). Germline CDR1 reads MNHEY; CDR2 reads SVGAGI. The CDR3 is 11 residues long. The V gene lost 6 bases and the J gene lost 5 bases, with 8 bases spanning the gap. The CDR3 spells CASSRDNEQYF. CDR3 DNA sequence: TGTGCCAGCAGCAGGGACAACGAGCAGTACTTC.

The chain is built from TRBV28 and TRBJ1-1; TRBD1 aligns across 9 bases. This CDR3 is built from 17 residues. The germline V gene has CDR1 MDHEN and CDR2 SYDVKM. Trimming took 3 bases from V and 4 from J; bases not matched to a gene: 12. DNA for the CDR3: TGTGCCAGCAGTTTGGCGACAGGGGGAGACTCGGCCACTGAAGCTTTCTTT. Residues: CASSLATGGDSATEAFF.

CDR3 residues: CAISEGTVAYEQYF. CDR3 bases: TGTGCCATCAGTGAGGGGACCGTTGCTTACGAGCAGTACTTC. The gene calls are TRBV10-3 and TRBJ2-7; D tentatively reads TRBD1 or TRBD2 (5 bases each). Germline CDR1 is ENHRY and CDR2 is SYGVKD. This CDR3 has 14 residues. V lost 2 bases and J lost 4, with 12 bases in between.

This clone occurred once. For the CDR3, the DNA is TGTGCCAGCAGTTCGACAGCTTGGAACACTGAAGCTTTCTTT. Translation gives CASSSTAWNTEAFF. The V call is TRBV6-5, the J call TRBJ1-1, with D perhaps matching TRBD1 (5 bases). Germline V CDR1 and CDR2: MNHEY, SVGAGI. Trimming took 4 bases from V and 1 from J, leaving 10 bases between them. The CDR3 is 14 residues long.

Details on this clone: Other DNA variants within this sample encode the same CDR3. The J gene is TRBJ2-7, the V gene TRBV5-1; the D is unclear. The CDR3 runs to 12 residues. Germline-derived CDR1 and CDR2 are SGHRS and YFSETQ. Trimming removed 0 bases from V and 1 base from J, with 2 bases in between. CDR3 residues: CASSLVSYEQYF. The CDR3 region has the DNA TGCGCCAGCAGCTTGGTGTCCTACGAGCAGTACTTC. The full variable domain, rest sourced from reference TRBV5-1 and TRBJ2-7, is KAGVTQTPRYLIKTRGQQVTLSCSPISGHRSVSWYQQTPGQGLQFLFEYFSETQRNKGNFPGRFSGRQFSNSRSEMNVSTLELGDSALYLCASSLVSYEQYFGPGTRLTVT.

V usage is TRBV10-3 and J usage is TRBJ1-3; TRBD1 matches at 7 bases. Germline CDR1 reads ENHRY; CDR2 reads SYGVKD. The ends lost 4 bases at V and 0 bases at J; junction bases unmatched: 3. The CDR3 length is 15 residues. CDR3 nucleotides: TGTGCCATCAGTGCGGGGACAGACTCTGGAAACACCATATATTTT. This sequence encodes CAISAGTDSGNTIYF.